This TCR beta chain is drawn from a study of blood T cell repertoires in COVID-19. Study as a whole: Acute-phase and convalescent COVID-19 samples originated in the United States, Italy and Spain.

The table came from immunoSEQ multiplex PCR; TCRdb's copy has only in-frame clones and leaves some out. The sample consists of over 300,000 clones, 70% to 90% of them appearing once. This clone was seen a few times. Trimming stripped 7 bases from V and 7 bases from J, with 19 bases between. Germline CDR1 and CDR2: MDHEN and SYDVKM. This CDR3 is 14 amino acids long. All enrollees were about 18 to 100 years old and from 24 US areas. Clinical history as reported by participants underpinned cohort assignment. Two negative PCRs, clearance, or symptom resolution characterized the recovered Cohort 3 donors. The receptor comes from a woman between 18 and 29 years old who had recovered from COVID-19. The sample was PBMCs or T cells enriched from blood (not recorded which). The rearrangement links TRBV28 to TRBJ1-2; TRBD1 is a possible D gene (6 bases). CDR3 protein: CASTRLGQLSGYTF. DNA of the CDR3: TGTGCCAGCACCCGCCTTGGACAGCTCAGTGGCTACACCTTC.